This T cell receptor (beta chain) was obtained from a study of T cells in Graves' hyperthyroidism and ophthalmopathy. Study-wide results and caveats: Model-based prediction identified ophthalmopathy a median roughly 6.1 months prior to its onset.

The sample holds many counts of this clonotype. Antigen unknown. Trimming cost V 6 bases and J 8 bases; bases outside gene matches: 9. The CDR3 totals 14 residues. RNA transcripts gave rise to amplified TCR beta CDR3 regions. Primed by the HTBI set, a first-round RT-PCR was run on the TCR CDR3. One entry per CDR3 protein, called by TCRdb with MiXCR from the multiplex PCR reads. The table lists about 420,000 distinct CDR3 sequences, less than 20% of them singletons. The chain is built from TRBV12-3 or TRBV12-4 and TRBJ1-4; 7 bases are a match to TRBD1. Sequencing input: blood. This receptor was identified in a woman between 18 and 29 years old with Graves' hyperthyroidism. CDR3 amino acids: CASSPGRGEEKLFF. The CDR3 DNA is TGTGCCAGCAGCCCCGGCAGGGGGGAAGAAAAACTGTTTTTT.